This TCR beta chain was recovered during a study of cytomegalovirus exposure and HLA in healthy donors. The PCR had 60 Vbeta and 13 Jbeta primers. The repertoire was sequenced with immunoSEQ multiplex PCR; TCRdb's copy has only in-frame clones and lacks some. The profile covers fewer than 200,000 clones, with approximately 75% appearing a single time and 1.5% to 2% taken by the ten largest. The material sequenced was PBMCs. The receptor's source is a woman between 18 and 29 years old in good health and CMV-seronegative.

The CDR3: CASSLAQGLDGYTF. The DNA for the CDR3 is TGTGCCAGCAGCTTAGCTCAGGGTCTGGATGGCTACACCTTC. The chain employs TRBV11-2 and TRBJ1-2; D may be TRBD1 (5 bases). The CDR3 length is 14 residues. CDR1 is SGHAT, CDR2 FQNNGV, per germline. V shed 1 base and J shed 6 bases, with 12 bases lying between them.